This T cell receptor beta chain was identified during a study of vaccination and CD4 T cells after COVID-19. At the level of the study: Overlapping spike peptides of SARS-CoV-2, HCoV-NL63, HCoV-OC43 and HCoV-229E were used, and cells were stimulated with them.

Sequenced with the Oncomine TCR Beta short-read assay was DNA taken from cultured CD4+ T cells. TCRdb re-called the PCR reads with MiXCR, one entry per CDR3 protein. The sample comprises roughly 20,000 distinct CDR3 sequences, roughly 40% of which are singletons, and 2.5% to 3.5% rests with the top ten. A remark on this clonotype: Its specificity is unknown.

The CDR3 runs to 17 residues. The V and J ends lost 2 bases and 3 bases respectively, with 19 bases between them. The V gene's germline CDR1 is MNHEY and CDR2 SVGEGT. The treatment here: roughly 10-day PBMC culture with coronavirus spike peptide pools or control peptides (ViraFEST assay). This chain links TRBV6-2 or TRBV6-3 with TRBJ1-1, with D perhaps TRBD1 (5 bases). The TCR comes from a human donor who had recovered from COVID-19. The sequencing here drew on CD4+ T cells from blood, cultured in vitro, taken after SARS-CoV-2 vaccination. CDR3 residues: CASSYPEDKMTDTEAFF. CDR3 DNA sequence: TGTGCCAGCAGTTACCCCGAGGATAAAATGACAGACACTGAAGCTTTCTTT.